Listed here are 6 T cell receptor beta chains from one sample, sequenced in a study of cytomegalovirus exposure and HLA in healthy donors. PCR amplification relied on 60 Vbeta primers (plus 13 Jbeta primers). Profiled with immunoSEQ multiplex PCR; TCRdb holds only in-frame clones, not every one. This table has about 140,000 clones, around 81% appearing once. Input material: PBMCs. Receptors originate from a man aged 45 to 65 in good health and CMV-seronegative.

The chain uses TRBV19 and TRBJ2-5; the match to TRBD1 covers 10 bases. CDR3 length equals 15 residues. The V segment lost 7 bases and the J segment 4 bases; nucleotides outside the gene matches: 9. The germline V gene has CDR1 LNHDA and CDR2 SQIVND (reference sequence). DNA of the CDR3: TGTGCCAGTACAGAGACAGGGGGCCCGGGAGAGACCCAGTACTTC. It translates to CASTETGGPGETQYF.

This clone turned up a few times. V usage is TRBV5-1 and J usage is TRBJ2-3; 8 nucleotides match TRBD1. The CDR3 has 15 amino acids. Losses at the gene ends were 2 bases for V and 2 bases for J; bases not matched to a gene: 4. CDR1 is SGHRS and CDR2 is YFSETQ in the germline V gene. CDR3 nucleotides: TGCGCCAGCAGCTTTACGGGACAGGACACAGATACGCAGTATTTT. Translated: CASSFTGQDTDTQYF.

The V gene is TRBV7-6, the J gene TRBJ2-2; D uncertain. The ends were cut back, 1 base at V and 1 base at J, with 7 bases in the middle. Germline V lookup: CDR1 SGHVS, CDR2 FNYEAQ. The CDR3 consists of 15 residues. The CDR3 loop is CASSLVPGNTGELFF. DNA for the CDR3: TGTGCCAGCAGCTTAGTTCCGGGGAACACCGGGGAGCTGTTTTTT.

J is TRBJ1-1 and V is TRBV18, with D possibly being TRBD1 (5 bases). This CDR3 has 13 residues. Germline V gene lookup returns CDR1 KGHSH and CDR2 LQKENI. Deletions cut 5 bases from V and 5 bases from J, with 12 bases between. The CDR3 protein is CASSGQGGTEAFF. The CDR3 nucleotides read TGTGCCAGCTCAGGGCAGGGAGGGACTGAAGCTTTCTTT. The full variable domain, in which reference TRBV18 and TRBJ1-1 provide the parts outside the CDR3, is NAGVMQNPRHLVRRRGQEARLRCSPMKGHSHVYWYRQLPEEGLKFMVYLQKENIIDESGMPKERFSAEFPKEGPSILRIQQVVRGDSAAYFCASSGQGGTEAFFGQGTRLTVV.

This chain's CDR3 is CASRGVATNEKLFF. DNA of the CDR3: TGTGCCAGTAGGGGAGTTGCAACTAATGAAAAACTGTTTTTT. The rearrangement uses TRBV19 and TRBJ1-4; no reliable D call. Per the germline V gene, CDR1 is LNHDA and CDR2 is SQIVND (reference sequence). V lost 6 bases and J 0 bases, leaving 8 bases between the germline ends. This CDR3 spans 14 amino acids.

The genes are TRBV7-9 and TRBJ2-7; D may be TRBD1 (6 bases). Germline CDR1 and CDR2: SEHNR and FQNEAQ (reference sequence). The CDR3 totals 16 residues. V was trimmed by 1 base and J by 2 bases, leaving 15 bases between them. CDR3 DNA sequence: TGTGCCAGCAGCTTAGGGACAGAGTTAGACACCTACGAGCAGTACTTC. This gives the protein CASSLGTELDTYEQYF.